This T cell receptor (beta chain) was recorded in a study of T-cell reconstitution after alpha-beta-depleted transplantation in children. Germline values: CDR1 SQVTM, CDR2 ANQGSEA. The CDR3 sequence is 12 residues long. Deletions cut 8 bases from V and 8 bases from J, with 16 bases between. This clonotype was detected many times. Unique molecular identifiers featured in how the TCRbeta library was prepared. MiXCR, run by TCRdb on the PCR reads, gives a single entry per CDR3 protein. Among about 410,000 distinct CDR3 sequences listed, around 21% were seen once. This clonotype was sampled from a human donor who donated a stem cell graft to a child with acute myeloid leukemia. Sequenced material: PBMCs from the stem cell graft donor, taken from the stem cell graft. The rearrangement uses TRBV29-1 and TRBJ2-1, with a tentative D call TRBD2 (5 bases). The CDR3 is CSTKGVGDEQFF. The CDR3 coding sequence is TGCAGCACCAAAGGTGTCGGGGATGAGCAGTTCTTC.